Listed below are T cell receptor beta chains from one sample, sequenced in a study of blood T cell repertoires in COVID-19. Produced via immunoSEQ multiplex PCR; TCRdb's table is partial and in-frame only. Of 150,000 to 200,000 clones listed, 65% to 90% are singletons. The source material was peripheral blood. These receptors were taken from a man aged 50-59 years with active or convalescent COVID-19. CDR3s include the opening cysteine and the closing phenylalanine or tryptophan. D genes are given only for firm matches. The size of a clone is reported for some rows only, either as once, few or many, or as a class for expanded clones.

>many|TRBJ1-2|TRBV29-1|.
CSVEVPGYGYTF
TGCAGCGTTGAAGTCCCAGGGTATGGCTACACCTTC
>.|TRBJ1-3|TRBV20-1|.
CSASGDTGNTIYF
TGCAGTGCTAGTGGGGACACTGGAAACACCATATATTTT
>.|TRBJ2-1|TRBV14|.
CASSQRLQRQFF
TGTGCCAGCAGCCAGAGACTCCAACGGCAGTTCTTC
>.|TRBJ2-7|TRBV12-3/TRBV12-4|.
CASSPRTEGEQYF
TGTGCCAGCAGTCCCCGGACTGAGGGCGAGCAGTACTTC
>.|TRBJ2-5|TRBV7-9|.
CASSLTHSQETQYF
TGTGCCAGCAGCTTAACGCACAGCCAAGAGACCCAGTACTTC
>.|TRBJ2-3|TRBV7-2|.
CASSFPRGGTDTQYF
TGTGCCAGCAGTTTCCCTCGCGGGGGCACAGATACGCAGTATTTT
>.|TRBJ2-7|TRBV5-4|TRBD1
CASSWGQGNYEQYF
TGTGCCAGCAGCTGGGGACAGGGGAATTACGAGCAGTACTTC
>once|TRBJ1-2|TRBV24-1|.
CATSPDGVFFGYTF
TGTGCCACCAGTCCAGACGGGGTATTTTTTGGCTACACCTTC
>.|TRBJ1-1|TRBV4-1|TRBD1
CASSYTIGTGEYMSTEAFF
TGCGCCAGCAGCTACACAATTGGGACAGGGGAATACATGAGCACTGAAGCTTTCTTT
>.|TRBJ2-1|TRBV7-9|.
CASSSTRMAGLNEQFF
TGTGCCAGCAGCTCGACCCGCATGGCGGGGTTAAATGAGCAGTTCTTC
>many|TRBJ1-1|TRBV28|.
CASSSPGQHAQNTEAFF
TGTGCCAGCAGCTCCCCTGGACAACACGCCCAGAACACTGAAGCTTTCTTT
>.|TRBJ1-1|TRBV7-9|.
CASSSIIITEAFF
TGTGCCAGCAGCTCTATTATCATCACTGAAGCTTTCTTT
>.|TRBJ1-6|TRBV10-3|.
CAISESPGVGSPLHF
TGTGCCATCAGTGAGTCCCCAGGGGTCGGTTCACCCCTCCACTTT
>.|TRBJ2-7|TRBV13|TRBD2
CASSRLAGDYEQYF
TGTGCCAGCAGTCGACTAGCGGGAGACTACGAGCAGTACTTC
>.|TRBJ1-5|TRBV5-4|TRBD1
CASSSDRVNQPQHF
TGTGCCAGCAGCTCAGACAGGGTGAATCAGCCCCAGCATTTT
>.|TRBJ1-4|TRBV6-2/TRBV6-3|.
CASSQRGFNEKLFF
TGTGCCAGCAGCCAAAGGGGGTTTAATGAAAAACTGTTTTTT
>.|TRBJ1-2|TRBV6-1|TRBD1
CASSEGQGALKNYGYTF
TGTGCCAGCAGTGAGGGACAGGGGGCTTTGAAGAACTATGGCTACACCTTC
>.|TRBJ2-5|TRBV28|.
CASSSSGVPETQYF
TGTGCCAGCAGTTCCTCAGGGGTCCCAGAGACCCAGTACTTC
>.|TRBJ2-3|TRBV6-2/TRBV6-3|.
CASSYSGTDTQYF
TGCGCCAGCAGTTACTCCGGGACAGATACGCAGTATTTT
>.|TRBJ1-1|TRBV30|.
CAWSAQGYEAFF
TGTGCCTGGAGTGCACAGGGCTACGAAGCTTTCTTT